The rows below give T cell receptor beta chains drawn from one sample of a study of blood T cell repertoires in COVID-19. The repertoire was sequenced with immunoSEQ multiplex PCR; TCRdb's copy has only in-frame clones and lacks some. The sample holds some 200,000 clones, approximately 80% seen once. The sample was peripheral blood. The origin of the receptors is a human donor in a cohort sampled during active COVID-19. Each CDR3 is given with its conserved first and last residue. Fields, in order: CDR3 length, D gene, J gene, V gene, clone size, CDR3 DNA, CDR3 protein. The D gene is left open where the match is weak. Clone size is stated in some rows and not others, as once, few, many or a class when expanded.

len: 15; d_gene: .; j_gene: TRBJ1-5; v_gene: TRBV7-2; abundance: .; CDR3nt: TGTGCCAGCAGCTTAGGAGGGTCTAGCAATCAGCCCCAGCATTTT; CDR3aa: CASSLGGSSNQPQHF
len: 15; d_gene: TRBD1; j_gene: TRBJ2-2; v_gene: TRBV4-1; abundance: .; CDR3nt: TGCGCCAGCAGCCCGGGACAGGGAGTCACCGGGGAGCTGTTTTTT; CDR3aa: CASSPGQGVTGELFF
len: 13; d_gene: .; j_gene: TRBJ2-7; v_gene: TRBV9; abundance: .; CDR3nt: TGTGCCAGCAGCGTAGCCCCAAGAGGCGAGCAGTACTTC; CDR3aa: CASSVAPRGEQYF
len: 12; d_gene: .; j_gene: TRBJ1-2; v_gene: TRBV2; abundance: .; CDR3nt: TGTGCCAGCGGACAGTATAACTATGGCTACACCTTC; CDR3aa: CASGQYNYGYTF
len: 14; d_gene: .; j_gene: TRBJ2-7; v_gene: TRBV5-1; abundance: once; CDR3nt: TGCGCCAGCAGCCCTGATGTCGGGTCCTACGAGCAGTACTTC; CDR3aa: CASSPDVGSYEQYF
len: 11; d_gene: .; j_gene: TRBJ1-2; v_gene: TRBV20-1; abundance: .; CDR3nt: TGCAGTGCTACCCAGGGCTATGGCTACACCTTC; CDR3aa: CSATQGYGYTF
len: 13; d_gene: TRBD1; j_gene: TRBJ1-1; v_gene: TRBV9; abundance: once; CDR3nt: TGTGCCAGCAGCTTAACAGGGGACACTGAAGCTTTCTTT; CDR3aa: CASSLTGDTEAFF
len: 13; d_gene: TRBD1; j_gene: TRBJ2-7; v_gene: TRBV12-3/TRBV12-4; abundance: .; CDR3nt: TGTGCCAGCAGTTGGGACAGCTCCTACGAGCAGTACTTC; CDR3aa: CASSWDSSYEQYF
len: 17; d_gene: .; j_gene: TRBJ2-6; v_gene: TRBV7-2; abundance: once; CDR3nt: TGTGCCAGCAGCTTGGACAGCATCCCCTCTGGGGCCAACGTCCTGACTTTC; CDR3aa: CASSLDSIPSGANVLTF
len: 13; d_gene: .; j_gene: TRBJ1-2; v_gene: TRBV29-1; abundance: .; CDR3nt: TGCAGCGTTGTAGGTGGGGGGAACTATGGCTACACCTTC; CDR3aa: CSVVGGGNYGYTF
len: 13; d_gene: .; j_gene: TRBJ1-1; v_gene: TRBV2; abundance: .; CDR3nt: TGTGCCAGCAGGACTATACTGAACACTGAAGCTTTCTTT; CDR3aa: CASRTILNTEAFF
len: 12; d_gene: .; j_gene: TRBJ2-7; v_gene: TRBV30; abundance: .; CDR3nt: TGTGCCTGGAGGGATAGGACTGACGAGCAGTACTTC; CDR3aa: CAWRDRTDEQYF
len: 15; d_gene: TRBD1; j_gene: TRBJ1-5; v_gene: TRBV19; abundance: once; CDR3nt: TGTGCCAGTGACCCGGGACAGGGGGCTGGTCAGCCCCAGCATTTT; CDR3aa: CASDPGQGAGQPQHF
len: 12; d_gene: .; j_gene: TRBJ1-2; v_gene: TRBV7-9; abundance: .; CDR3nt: TGTGCCAGCAGAGGGGTTTGGGATGGCTACACCTTC; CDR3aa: CASRGVWDGYTF
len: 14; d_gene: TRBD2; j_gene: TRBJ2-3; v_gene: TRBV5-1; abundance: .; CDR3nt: TGCGCCACCGCGGGGGGCTCTAGCACAGATACGCAGTATTTT; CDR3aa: CATAGGSSTDTQYF
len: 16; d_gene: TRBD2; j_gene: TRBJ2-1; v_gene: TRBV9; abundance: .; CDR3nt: TGTGCCAGCAGCGCTAGCGGGAGGTGGGTGGAGGATGAGCAGTTCTTC; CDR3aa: CASSASGRWVEDEQFF
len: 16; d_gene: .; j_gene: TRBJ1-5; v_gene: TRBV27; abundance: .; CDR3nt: TGTGCCAGCAGTTCCCACCCCCGTAGTAGCAATCAGCCCCAGCATTTT; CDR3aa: CASSSHPRSSNQPQHF
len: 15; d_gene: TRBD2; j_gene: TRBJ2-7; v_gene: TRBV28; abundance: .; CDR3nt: TGTGCCAGCAGTCAAGTAGCGGGAGGCCCCTACGAGCAGTACTTC; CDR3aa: CASSQVAGGPYEQYF
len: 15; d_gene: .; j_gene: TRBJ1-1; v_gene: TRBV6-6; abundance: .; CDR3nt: TGTGCCAGCAGGGTATTACAGGGTGTTGGCACTGAAGCTTTCTTT; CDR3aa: CASRVLQGVGTEAFF
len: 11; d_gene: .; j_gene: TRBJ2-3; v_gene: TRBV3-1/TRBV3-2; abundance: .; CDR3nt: TGTGCCAGCAGCTTAGTTGATACGCAGTATTTT; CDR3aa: CASSLVDTQYF
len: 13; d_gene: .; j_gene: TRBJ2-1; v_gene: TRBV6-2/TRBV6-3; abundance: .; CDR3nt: TGTGCCAGCAGTTACACAGGTTACAATGAGCAGTTCTTC; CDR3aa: CASSYTGYNEQFF
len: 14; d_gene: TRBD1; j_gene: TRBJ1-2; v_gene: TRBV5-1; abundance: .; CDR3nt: TGCGCCAGCAGCCCGCCGACAGGGATCCATGGCTACACCTTC; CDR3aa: CASSPPTGIHGYTF
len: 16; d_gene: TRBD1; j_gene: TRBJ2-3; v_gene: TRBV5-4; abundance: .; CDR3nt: TGTGCCAGCAGCCGGTCAGGGGGTTCCAGCACAGATACGCAGTATTTT; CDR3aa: CASSRSGGSSTDTQYF
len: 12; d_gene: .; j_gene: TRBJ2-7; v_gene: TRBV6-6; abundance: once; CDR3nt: TGTGCCAGCAATCAGGGTTCCTACGAGCAGTACTTC; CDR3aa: CASNQGSYEQYF
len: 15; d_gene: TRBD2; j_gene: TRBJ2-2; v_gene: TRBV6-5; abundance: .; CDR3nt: TGTGCCAGCAGACCGACTAGCGAGTACACCGGGGAGCTGTTTTTT; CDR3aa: CASRPTSEYTGELFF
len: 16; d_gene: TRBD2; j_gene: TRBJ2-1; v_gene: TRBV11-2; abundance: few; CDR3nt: TGTGCCAGCAGCTTTATGGGACTAGCGGACAACAATGAGCAGTTCTTC; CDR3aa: CASSFMGLADNNEQFF
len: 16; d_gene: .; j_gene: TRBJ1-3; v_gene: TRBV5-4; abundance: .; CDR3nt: TGTGCCAGCAGCGCACAGTATGCTGCAGCTGGAAACACCATATATTTT; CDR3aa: CASSAQYAAAGNTIYF
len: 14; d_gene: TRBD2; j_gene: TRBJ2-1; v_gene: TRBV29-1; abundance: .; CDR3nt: TGCAGCGTTACCCGGCTAGCGGGGGGCAATGAGCAGTTCTTC; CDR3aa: CSVTRLAGGNEQFF
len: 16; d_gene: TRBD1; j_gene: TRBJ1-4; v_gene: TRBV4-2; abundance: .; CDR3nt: TGTGCCAGCAGCCAACTCTCCGGGACAGGGGATGAAAAACTGTTTTTT; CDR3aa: CASSQLSGTGDEKLFF
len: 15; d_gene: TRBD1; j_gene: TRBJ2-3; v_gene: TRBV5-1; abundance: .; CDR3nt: TGCGCCAGCAGCTTCGGCAGGGGGCGCACAGATACGCAGTATTTT; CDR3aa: CASSFGRGRTDTQYF
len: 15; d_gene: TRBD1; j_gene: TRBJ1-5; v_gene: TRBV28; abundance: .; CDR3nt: TGTGCCAGCAGTTCGGGACAGGGGAACAATCAGCCCCAGCATTTT; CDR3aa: CASSSGQGNNQPQHF
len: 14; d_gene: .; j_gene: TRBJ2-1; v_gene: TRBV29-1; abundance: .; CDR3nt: TGCCCTGGGCCCCCACCGAAGATCTACAATGAGCAGTTCTTC; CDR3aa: CPGPPPKIYNEQFF
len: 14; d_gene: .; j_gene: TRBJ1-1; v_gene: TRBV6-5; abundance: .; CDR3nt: TGTGCCGGGTCCCCGGGACAAAATCCGGGGGGAGCTTTCTTT; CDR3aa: CAGSPGQNPGGAFF
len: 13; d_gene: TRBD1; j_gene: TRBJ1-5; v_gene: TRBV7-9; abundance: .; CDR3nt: TGTGCCAGCAGCTTGCAGGAGACAGGGGGCCAGCATTTT; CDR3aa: CASSLQETGGQHF
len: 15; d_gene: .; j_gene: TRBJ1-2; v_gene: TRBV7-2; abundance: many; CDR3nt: TGTGCCAGCAGCTTAGCAGGGGTTCACGGCTATGGCTACACCTTC; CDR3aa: CASSLAGVHGYGYTF
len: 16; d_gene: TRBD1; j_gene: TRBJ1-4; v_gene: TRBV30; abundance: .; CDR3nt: TGTGCCTGGAGCAGGATCAGGACAGGACAAAATGAAAAACTGTTTTTT; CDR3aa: CAWSRIRTGQNEKLFF
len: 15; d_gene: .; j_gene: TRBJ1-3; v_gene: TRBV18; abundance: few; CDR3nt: TGTGCCAGCTCACCGGGGGCAGAAGGAAGAAACACCATATATTTT; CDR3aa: CASSPGAEGRNTIYF